These T cell receptor beta chains were read from a single sample in a study of T cells in Graves' hyperthyroidism and ophthalmopathy. TCRdb re-called the multiplex PCR reads through MiXCR, storing one row per CDR3 protein. The sample contains a few hundred thousand distinct CDR3 sequences, 15% to 17% of which appear only once. Specimen: blood. The source of these receptors is a woman in her 30s with Graves' hyperthyroidism. CDR3s include the opening cysteine and the closing phenylalanine or tryptophan. The order of the fields is V gene, D gene, J gene, clone size, CDR3 DNA, CDR3 protein. D genes are given only for firm matches. A clone size is listed for some rows: how often the clone was seen (once, few, many), or a class if it is expanded.

>TRBV5-1|NA|TRBJ1-2|many
TGCGCCAGCAGCTTGGCCGGGGGAGACTATGGCTACACCTTC
CASSLAGGDYGYTF
>TRBV6-1|TRBD1|TRBJ1-5|many
TGTGCCAGCAGTGGGGGGGACAGGGGTGCCAATCAGCCCCAGCATTTT
CASSGGDRGANQPQHF
>TRBV5-6|TRBD1|TRBJ1-1|many
TGTGCCAGCAGCAGGCAGGACAGGCTTGAAGCTTTCTTT
CASSRQDRLEAFF
>TRBV6-2/TRBV6-3|NA|TRBJ2-1|many
TGTGCCAGCAGTTCCTGGGGCCCGTACAATGAGCAGTTCTTC
CASSSWGPYNEQFF
>TRBV11-1|TRBD1|TRBJ2-7|many
TGTGCCAGCAGCTCTACAGGGGGCGTCGAGCAGTACTTC
CASSSTGGVEQYF
>TRBV6-1|NA|TRBJ2-1|few
TGTGCCTGCAGTGAAGCAGACGGATGGCGACGCAATGAGCAGTTCTTC
CACSEADGWRRNEQFF
>TRBV20-1|NA|TRBJ2-1|many
TGCAGTGCTAGATTTGGGGTCCAGGTTGGTGAGCAGTTCTTC
CSARFGVQVGEQFF
>TRBV6-1|NA|TRBJ2-2|few
TGTGCCAGCAGTGAATTGGCGGACTACACCGGGGAGCTGTTTTTT
CASSELADYTGELFF
>TRBV6-2/TRBV6-3|TRBD2|TRBJ2-3|many
TGTGCCAGCAGTTACTCGTTTCGACTAGCGGGAGAAGATACGCAGTATTTT
CASSYSFRLAGEDTQYF
>TRBV6-1|NA|TRBJ2-7|few
TGTGCCAGCAGTCCCCTTAGGGGGCTAGCGGAACACTACGAGCAGTACTTC
CASSPLRGLAEHYEQYF
>TRBV7-9|NA|TRBJ2-1|many
TGTGCCAGCAGCTTTTCAGGGCTCGACAATGAGCAGTTCTTC
CASSFSGLDNEQFF
>TRBV20-1|NA|TRBJ1-1|many
TGCAGTGCTAGAAAGGAAGGGGCAGGGCTGAACACTGAAGCTTTCTTT
CSARKEGAGLNTEAFF
>TRBV28|TRBD1|TRBJ2-7|many
TGTGCCAGCAGTCGCTCGACAGGGTTCAACGAGCAGTACTTC
CASSRSTGFNEQYF
>TRBV7-2|NA|TRBJ2-3|many
TGTGCCAGCAGCCCCCACCGGCTCGGCTTTGGAGATACGCAGTATTTT
CASSPHRLGFGDTQYF
>TRBV18|NA|TRBJ2-1|many
TGTGCCAGCTCACCACGAACAGGGTCACAGTGGGAGCAGTTCTTC
CASSPRTGSQWEQFF
>TRBV10-3|TRBD1|TRBJ1-2|few
TGTGCCATAGGACAGGGGGACTATGGCTACACCTTC
CAIGQGDYGYTF
>TRBV20-1|TRBD1|TRBJ1-5|NA
TGCAGTGCCCCCCCAGGGGGACCAGGTCAGCCCCAGCATTTT
CSAPPGGPGQPQHF
>TRBV30|NA|TRBJ2-3|many
TGTGCCTGGAGTAGGAACCGGGACCTTTTTCCAGATACGCAGTATTTT
CAWSRNRDLFPDTQYF
>TRBV27|NA|TRBJ2-3|many
TGTGCCAGCAGTTCGCGGACTTCCCCTTTCACAGATACGCAGTATTTT
CASSSRTSPFTDTQYF
>TRBV20-1|NA|TRBJ2-7|many
TGCAGTGCTAGGTCGGGTGATTTCTACGAGCAGTACTTC
CSARSGDFYEQYF
>TRBV27|NA|TRBJ1-2|NA
TGTGCCAGCAGTAGGTCACGGAACTATGGCTACACCTTC
CASSRSRNYGYTF
>TRBV5-5|TRBD2|TRBJ2-1|few
TGTGCCAGCAGCTCCCTAGCGGGAGCGGGGTACAATGAGCAGTTCTTC
CASSSLAGAGYNEQFF
>TRBV7-9|TRBD1|TRBJ1-1|many
TGTGCCAGCAGTGGACAGGCGAAGAACACTGAAGCTTTCTTT
CASSGQAKNTEAFF
>TRBV13|NA|TRBJ1-1|many
TGTGCCAGCAGCGCCCGGACAGAGAACACTGAAGCTTTCTTT
CASSARTENTEAFF
>TRBV27|TRBD1|TRBJ1-4|few
TGTGCCAGCAGGGGAAGGGACAGGTCGAAGAATGGGGCTGAAAAACTGTTTTTT
CASRGRDRSKNGAEKLFF
>TRBV6-2/TRBV6-3|TRBD1|TRBJ2-3|many
TGTGCCAGCTTTGAGACAGGGAAGGCAGATACGCAGTATTTT
CASFETGKADTQYF